This T cell receptor beta chain was sequenced during a study of T cells in Graves' hyperthyroidism and ophthalmopathy (dated by TCRdb to about 2019). Notes on the research overall: Peripheral blood was sampled at the time of initial diagnosis, prior to any treatment. TCR Vbeta CDR3 sequencing of 120 to 150 peripheral blood samples (under 45 ophthalmopathy, about 75 hyperthyroidism and roughly 17 progressor patients) is reported in the paper. The roughly 94 discovery patients were randomly divided into training and test sets at a 7:3 ratio. An independent validation cohort of around 19 hyperthyroidism patients and more than 15 patients who later progressed to ophthalmopathy tested prospective prediction of ophthalmopathy. A discovery cohort of about 95 patients, 43 with Graves' ophthalmopathy and approximately 57 with stable Graves' hyperthyroidism, was used to find distinguishing TCR V-J signatures. In about six Graves' hyperthyroidism patients, the study also compared T-cell repertoires from thyroid tissue with T-cell repertoires from blood. After sampling, hyperthyroidism patients received methimazole starting at 30 mg daily, and ophthalmopathy patients received high-dose intravenous methylprednisolone.

General study outcomes and caveats: In validation, the model predicted progression to ophthalmopathy a median of 6.5 months before onset, with about 70% sensitivity and roughly 79% specificity. Blood samples also contained most of the expanded thyroid clonotypes (frequency above 0.001), which suggests that blood repertoires may reflect thyroid immune responses. Sample size was not statistically predetermined, and investigators were not blinded to group allocation. A model built on a 13 V-J signature distinguished ophthalmopathy from stable hyperthyroidism, reaching about 89% sensitivity and 81.08% specificity in cross-validation and 80%/75% in testing.

Ophthalmopathy patients had moderately to severely active disease, with a Clinical Activity Score of 3 or more, a NOSPECS grade of 4 or more, and a disease duration of less than 3 months. Any patient with an uncontrolled infection, another autoimmune disease, pregnancy or lactation was excluded. Diagnoses relied on clinical symptoms, serum thyroxine and TRAb, thyroid ultrasound and orbital computed tomography. PBMCs were isolated from more than 9 ml of fresh peripheral blood by Ficoll-Paque density gradient centrifugation. Total RNA was extracted with Trizol reagent, and quality was checked on an Agilent 2100 Bioanalyzer. The TCR beta CDR3 regions were amplified from RNA transcripts. The first round of RT-PCR for the TCR CDR3 was performed with the HTBI primer set and the Qiagen OneStep RT-PCR kit. Libraries were constructed in a second round of multiplex PCR, after which size selection and purification were carried out. Libraries were sequenced paired-end with 100 bp reads on an Illumina HiSeq2000. In the authors' own workflow: SOAPnuke was used to process the raw data, removing reads that contained adapters or uncalled bases, had a mean Phred below 15, or lacked an exact match to the constant primer or identifier. High-quality paired reads were merged using COPE v1.2.5, and each unique nucleotide sequence was defined as a clonotype. MiTCR v1.1 was used to align the clonotypes against IMGT TRBV, TRBD and TRBJ reference segments. Analysis was restricted to V-J combinations with a frequency above 0.0001, which covered approximately 99% of repertoires. A TCS score was defined as the ratio between F50 (clonal expansion) and ExV (chaos), using BLOSUM62-based TCRdist between CDR3 peptides within each V-J. Welch's t-statistics and random forest reduced roughly 530 V-J features to some 14, which were used in a naive Bayes classifier (R e1071). TCRdb reworked the public reads: Q25 trimming with fastp, MiXCR clone assembly, productive beta chains retained. For every CDR3 protein sequence, its rows merge into one entry that carries the most common genes and DNA. Here the V and J calls rest on TCRdb's processing, not on the authors' analysis. The sample records around 370,000 distinct CDR3 sequences, around 20% of which are singletons. Together, the top ten hold 35% to 45% of the sample.

For this clonotype: The target of this receptor is not known. No base quality information exists; no much larger clone differs at one position.

The receptor was derived from a man aged 18 to 29 with Graves' ophthalmopathy. The sequencing input was blood.

For the CDR3, the sequence is CASSLEQGGPTDTQYF. The DNA sequence is TGTGCCAGCAGCTTAGAACAGGGAGGACCCACAGATACGCAGTATTTT. The sequence links TRBV11-1 to TRBJ2-3, with a tentative D call of TRBD1 or TRBD2, each matching 6 bases. V is clipped by 1 base and J by 2 bases, and the sequence between their germline boundaries is 13 bases long. The germline V gene (reference sequence) provides CDR1 SGHAT and CDR2 FQDESV. Spanning cysteine to phenylalanine, the CDR3 consists of 16 amino acids. The DNA shown is the 48-base CDR3, in frame from base 1.